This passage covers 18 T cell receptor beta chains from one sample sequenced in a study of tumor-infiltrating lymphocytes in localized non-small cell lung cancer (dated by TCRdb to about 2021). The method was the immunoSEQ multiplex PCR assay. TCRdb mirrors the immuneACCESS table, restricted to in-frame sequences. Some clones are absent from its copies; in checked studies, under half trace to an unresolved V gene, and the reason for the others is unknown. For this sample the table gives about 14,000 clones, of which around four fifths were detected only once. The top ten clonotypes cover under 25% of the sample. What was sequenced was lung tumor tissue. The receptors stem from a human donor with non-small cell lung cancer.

Here the CDR3 reads CASSYISGMGNEQFF. CDR3 sequence (DNA): TGTGCCAGCAGTTACATCAGCGGGATGGGCAATGAGCAGTTCTTC. The V call is TRBV6-5, the J call TRBJ2-1, with 7 bases lining up with TRBD2. After removal of 2 bases from V and 6 bases from J, the junction contained 7 bases not matched to a gene. This CDR3 spans 15 amino acids. Germline values: CDR1 MNHEY, CDR2 SVGAGI.

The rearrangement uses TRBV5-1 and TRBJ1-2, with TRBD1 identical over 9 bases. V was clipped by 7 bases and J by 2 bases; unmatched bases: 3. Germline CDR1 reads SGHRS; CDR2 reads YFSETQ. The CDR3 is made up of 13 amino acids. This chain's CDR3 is CASSGTGNYGYTF. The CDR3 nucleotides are TGCGCCAGCTCCGGGACAGGGAACTATGGCTACACCTTC.

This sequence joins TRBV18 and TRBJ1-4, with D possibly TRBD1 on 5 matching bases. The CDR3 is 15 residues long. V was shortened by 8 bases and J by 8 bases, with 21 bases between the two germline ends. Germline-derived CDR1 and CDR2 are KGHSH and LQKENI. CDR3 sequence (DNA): TGTGCCAGCCGGATGGGACCAGGGAGAGGGGAAAAACTGTTTTTT. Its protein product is CASRMGPGRGEKLFF.

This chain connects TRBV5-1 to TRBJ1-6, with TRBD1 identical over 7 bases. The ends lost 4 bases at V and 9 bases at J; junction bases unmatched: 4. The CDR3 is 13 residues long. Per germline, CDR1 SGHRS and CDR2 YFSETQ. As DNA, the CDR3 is TGCGCCAGCAGCGACAGGGATGTTTCACCCCTCCACTTT. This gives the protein CASSDRDVSPLHF.

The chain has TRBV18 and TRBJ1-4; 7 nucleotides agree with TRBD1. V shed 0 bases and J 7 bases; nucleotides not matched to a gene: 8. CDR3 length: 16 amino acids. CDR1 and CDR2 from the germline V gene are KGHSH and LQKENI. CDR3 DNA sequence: TGTGCCAGCTCACCACCGTCAGACAGGGTGGGTGAAAAACTGTTTTTT. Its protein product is CASSPPSDRVGEKLFF.

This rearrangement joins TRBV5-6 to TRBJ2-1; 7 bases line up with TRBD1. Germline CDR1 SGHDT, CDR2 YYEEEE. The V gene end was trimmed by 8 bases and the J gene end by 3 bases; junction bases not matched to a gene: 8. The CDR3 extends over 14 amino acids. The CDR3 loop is CASHRDSYYNEQFF. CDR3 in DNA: TGTGCCAGTCACCGGGACAGCTACTACAATGAGCAGTTCTTC.

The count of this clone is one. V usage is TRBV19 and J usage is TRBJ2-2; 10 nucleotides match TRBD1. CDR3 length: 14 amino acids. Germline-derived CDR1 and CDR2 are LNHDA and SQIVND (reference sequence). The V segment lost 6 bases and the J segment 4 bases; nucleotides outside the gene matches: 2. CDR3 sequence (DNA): TGTGCCAGTAGGGGGACAGGGGTCACCGGGGAGCTGTTTTTT. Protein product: CASRGTGVTGELFF.

The CDR3: CASSYSGDRSGNTIYF. CDR3 coding DNA: TGTGCCAGCAGTTACTCTGGGGACAGATCTGGAAACACCATATATTTT. V gene TRBV6-5 combines with J gene TRBJ1-3, with TRBD1 matching over 7 bases. Germline CDR1 reads MNHEY; CDR2 reads SVGAGI. CDR3 length: 16 residues. V trimming: 0 bases; J trimming: 1 base; junction bases outside the gene matches: 3.

DNA of the CDR3: TGTGCCAGCAGCCCCCCCGGGACTCAGTCCTACGAGCAGTACTTC. Its translation: CASSPPGTQSYEQYF. The chain is built from TRBV28 and TRBJ2-7; the D gene is possibly TRBD2 (6 bases). The CDR3 is 15 residues long. Trimming cost V 6 bases and J 1 base, with 16 bases left between them. Germline values: CDR1 MDHEN, CDR2 SYDVKM.

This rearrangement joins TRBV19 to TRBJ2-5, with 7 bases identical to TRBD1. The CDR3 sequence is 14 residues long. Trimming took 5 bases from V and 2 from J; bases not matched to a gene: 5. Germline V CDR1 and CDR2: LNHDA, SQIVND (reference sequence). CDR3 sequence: CASSPGTAQETQYF. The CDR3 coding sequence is TGTGCCAGTAGTCCGGGGACAGCTCAAGAGACCCAGTACTTC.

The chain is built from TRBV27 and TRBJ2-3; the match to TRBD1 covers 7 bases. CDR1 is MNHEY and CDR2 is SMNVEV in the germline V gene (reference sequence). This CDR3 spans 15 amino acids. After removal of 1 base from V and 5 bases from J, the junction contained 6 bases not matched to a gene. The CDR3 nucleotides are TGTGCCAGCAGTTTATTCGGGCAGGGGGTAGATACGCAGTATTTT. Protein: CASSLFGQGVDTQYF.

In nucleotides, the CDR3 is TGTGCCAGCAGCTACGGACAGGGTCCCTACGAGCAGTACTTC. It is translated as CASSYGQGPYEQYF. V gene TRBV5-6 combines with J gene TRBJ2-7; 8 nucleotides align to TRBD1. CDR3 size: 14 residues. CDR1 is SGHDT and CDR2 is YYEEEE in the germline V gene. J was trimmed by 2 bases and V by 3 bases; bases with no gene match: 4.

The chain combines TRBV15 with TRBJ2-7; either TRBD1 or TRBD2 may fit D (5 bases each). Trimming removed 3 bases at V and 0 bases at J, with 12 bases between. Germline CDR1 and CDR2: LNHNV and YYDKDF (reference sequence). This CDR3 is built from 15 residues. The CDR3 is CATSSEAGSSYEQYF. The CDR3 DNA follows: TGTGCCACCAGCAGTGAGGCAGGGAGCTCCTACGAGCAGTACTTC.

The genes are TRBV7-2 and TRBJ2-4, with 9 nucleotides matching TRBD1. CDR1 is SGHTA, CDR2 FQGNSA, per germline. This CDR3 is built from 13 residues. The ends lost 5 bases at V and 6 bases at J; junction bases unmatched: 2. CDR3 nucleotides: TGTGCCAGCAGCCTGGGACAGGGAAACATTCAGTACTTC. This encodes CASSLGQGNIQYF. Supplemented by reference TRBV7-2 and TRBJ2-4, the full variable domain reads GAGVSQSPSNKVTEKGKDVELRCDPISGHTALYWYRQSLGQGLEFLIYFQGNSAPDKSGLPSDRFSAERTGGSVSTLTIQRTQQEDSAVYLCASSLGQGNIQYFGAGTRLSVL.

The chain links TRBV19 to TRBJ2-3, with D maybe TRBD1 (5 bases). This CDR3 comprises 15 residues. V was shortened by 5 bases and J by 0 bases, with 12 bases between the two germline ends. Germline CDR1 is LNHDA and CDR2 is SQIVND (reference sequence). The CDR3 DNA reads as TGTGCCAGTAGTGACTCAGGGCAGAGCACAGATACGCAGTATTTT. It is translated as CASSDSGQSTDTQYF.

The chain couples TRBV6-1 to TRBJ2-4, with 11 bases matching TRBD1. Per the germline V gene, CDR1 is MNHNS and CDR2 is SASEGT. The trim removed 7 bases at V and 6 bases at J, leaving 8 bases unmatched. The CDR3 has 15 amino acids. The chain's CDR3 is CASTPTGTGGNIQYF. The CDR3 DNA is TGTGCCAGCACCCCAACCGGGACAGGGGGAAACATTCAGTACTTC.

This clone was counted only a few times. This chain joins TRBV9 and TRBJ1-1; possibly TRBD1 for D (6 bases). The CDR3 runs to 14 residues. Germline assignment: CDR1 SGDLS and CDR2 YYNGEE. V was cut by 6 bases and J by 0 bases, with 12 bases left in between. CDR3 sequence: CASTRDTVNTEAFF. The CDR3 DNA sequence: TGTGCCAGCACAAGGGACACTGTGAACACTGAAGCTTTCTTT.

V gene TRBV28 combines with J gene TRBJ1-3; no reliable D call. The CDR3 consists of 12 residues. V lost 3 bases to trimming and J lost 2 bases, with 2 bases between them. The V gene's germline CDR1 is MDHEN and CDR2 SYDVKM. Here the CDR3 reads CASSFTGNTIYF. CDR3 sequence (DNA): TGTGCCAGCAGTTTTACTGGAAACACCATATATTTT.